This T cell receptor beta chain came from a study of cytomegalovirus exposure and HLA in healthy donors. As for this clone: Mismatch with germline at one junction end may stem from a read error.

The PCR made use of 60 Vbeta and 13 Jbeta primers. Using immunoSEQ multiplex PCR, the repertoire was profiled, and TCRdb retains in-frame clones only, with some absent. The table records over 150,000 clones, about 80% of them present only once. The CDR3 runs 16 residues. Germline V gene data show CDR1 as SEHNR and CDR2 as FQNEAQ (reference sequence). The specimen sequenced was PBMCs. The clonotype comes from a young man in good health and CMV-seropositive. The chain joins TRBV7-9 to TRBJ2-1; D is perhaps TRBD2 (5 bases). CDR3: CSSSPTTSGGHNEQFF. CDR3 coding DNA: TGTTCCAGCAGCCCTACCACCTCAGGCGGGCACAATGAGCAGTTCTTC.